The next 22 T cell receptor beta chains were all read from a single sample in a study of T cell repertoires in cytomegalovirus infection. TCRdb re-called the reads through MiXCR, storing one row per CDR3 protein. Of 150,000 to 200,000 distinct CDR3 sequences detected, 13% to 15% appear once; the ten largest clones hold over 20%. Specimen: PBMCs. The receptors come from a human donor in good health (CMV status not recorded). Some clones in this sample may be carry-over from other donors' samples.

This clonotype was seen a handful of times. The rearrangement uses TRBV7-2 and TRBJ2-2, with 7 bases lining up with TRBD2. Trimming took 5 bases from V and 7 from J; bases not matched to a gene: 13. Germline CDR1 SGHTA, CDR2 FQGNSA. This CDR3 comprises 16 residues. CDR3 sequence: CASSPIPGGMIGELFF. The CDR3 DNA reads as TGTGCCAGCAGCCCAATCCCCGGGGGGATGATCGGGGAGCTGTTTTTT.

This clonotype was observed a handful of times. The chain carries TRBV6-2 or TRBV6-3 and TRBJ2-7; D might be TRBD2 (6 bases). V lost 4 bases and J lost 3, with 19 bases in between. This CDR3 comprises 16 residues. CDR1 and CDR2 (germline): MNHEY, SVGEGT. The chain's CDR3 is CASSFYRGKPSYEQYF. CDR3 sequence (DNA): TGTGCCAGCAGTTTCTACCGGGGGAAGCCGAGCTACGAGCAGTACTTC.

This clonotype has at least ten counts. The rearrangement links TRBV7-2 to TRBJ2-3; D might be TRBD2 (6 bases). The CDR3 runs to 15 residues. Per germline, CDR1 SGHTA and CDR2 FQGNSA. Trimming pared 7 bases from V and 1 base from J, leaving 15 bases between. In DNA form, the CDR3 reads TGTGCCAGCACCTGGGGGGTAGCGGGCACAGATACGCAGTATTTT. Its translation: CASTWGVAGTDTQYF.

This clonotype was detected many times. V and J are TRBV7-2 and TRBJ2-2, with D uncertain. The CDR3 contains 16 residues. The V end lost 5 bases, the J end lost 5 bases, and 18 bases lay between the germline ends. In germline, CDR1 is SGHTA, CDR2 FQGNSA. CDR3 nucleotides: TGTGCCAGCAGCCCACGCGTTAAGGGATGGACCGGGGAGCTGTTTTTT. It translates to CASSPRVKGWTGELFF.

This clonotype has more than one count but fewer than ten. The J gene is TRBJ2-3, the V gene TRBV20-1, with D possibly matching TRBD2 (6 bases). The V end lost 6 bases, the J end lost 0 bases, and 10 bases lay between the germline ends. Per the germline V gene, CDR1 is DFQATT and CDR2 is SNEGSKA (reference sequence). The CDR3 loop spans 13 amino acids. The CDR3, as DNA: TGCAGTGCCCCCGGGACTAGCACAGATACGCAGTATTTT. This encodes CSAPGTSTDTQYF.

This clonotype has a count of ten or more. The chain has TRBV29-1 and TRBJ1-2; weak D call: TRBD1 (5 bases). CDR3 length equals 11 residues. V was clipped by 6 bases and J by 1 base, with 6 bases between them. The V gene's germline CDR1 is SQVTM and CDR2 ANQGSEA. The DNA for the CDR3 is TGCAGCGTACAGGTTAACTATGGCTACACCTTC. It encodes CSVQVNYGYTF.

The rearrangement links TRBV14 to TRBJ2-4; D uncertain. Germline V lookup: CDR1 SGHDN, CDR2 FVKESK. V was shortened by 1 base and J by 0 bases, with 10 bases between the two germline ends. This CDR3 is built from 16 residues. The CDR3 is CASSQGQVLAKNIQYF. The CDR3 DNA sequence: TGTGCCAGCAGCCAAGGGCAGGTTCTAGCCAAAAACATTCAGTACTTC.

This clonotype was seen repeatedly, ten times or more. The rearrangement uses TRBV7-9 and TRBJ1-2, with D possibly TRBD1 on 5 matching bases. CDR3 length equals 15 residues. Germline lookup yields CDR1 SEHNR and CDR2 FQNEAQ (reference sequence). Trimming removed 0 bases from V and 4 bases from J, with 12 bases in between. The CDR3 DNA sequence: TGTGCCAGCAGCTTAGCCTCCCCGGGGGGCTATGGCTACACCTTC. It specifies CASSLASPGGYGYTF.

About this clonotype itself: One base away lies a much larger clone, so this may be a sequencing read error. The rearrangement uses TRBV5-6 and TRBJ2-5, with D possibly being TRBD2 (6 bases). Trimming took 4 bases from V and 10 from J, leaving 20 bases between them. The CDR3 totals 14 residues. CDR1 and CDR2 from the germline V gene are SGHDT and YYEEEE. This chain's CDR3 is CASSPQDYWGIQYF. Here the CDR3 DNA reads TGTGCCAGCAGCCCCCAGGACTACTGGGGGATCCAGTACTTC.

This clonotype turned up a few times. The chain recombines TRBV5-4 with TRBJ1-3; TRBD1 matches at 10 bases. Germline CDR1 reads SGHNT; CDR2 reads YYREEE (reference sequence). The CDR3 sequence is 16 residues long. V dropped 1 base and J dropped 4; count of bases not matched to a gene: 5. The CDR3 DNA reads as TGTGCCAGCAGCTTGCGGACAGGGGGGAGAGGAAACACCATATATTTT. This encodes CASSLRTGGRGNTIYF.

As for this clonotype: A much larger clone sits a single nucleotide away, making a read error possible. The CDR3 DNA is TGTGCCAGCAGCGAGGGGAACACTGAAGCTTTCTTT. This translates into CASSEGNTEAFF. This chain uses TRBV11-1 with TRBJ1-1; D is unresolved. Germline lookup yields CDR1 SGHAT and CDR2 FQDESV (reference sequence). CDR3 length: 12 residues. V was trimmed by 5 bases and J by 1 base, leaving 5 bases between them.

This clonotype was detected many times. V usage is TRBV7-2 and J usage is TRBJ2-7; tentatively, D is TRBD2 (5 bases). Germline assignment: CDR1 SGHTA and CDR2 FQGNSA. The CDR3 runs 14 residues. V gave up 2 bases and J gave up 7 bases, with 15 bases separating them. The CDR3 spells CASSLPSWALEQYF. CDR3 in DNA: TGTGCCAGCAGCTTACCTAGCTGGGCCTTGGAGCAGTACTTC.

This clonotype was detected ten times or more. The chain is built from TRBV12-3 or TRBV12-4 and TRBJ2-1; 9 bases agree with TRBD1. The CDR3 totals 15 residues. V was clipped by 4 bases and J by 4 bases; unmatched bases: 5. The DNA for the CDR3 is TGTGCCAGCAGTTCCCGGGACAGGGCTTACAATGAGCAGTTCTTC. This sequence encodes CASSSRDRAYNEQFF.

This chain links TRBV6-6 with TRBJ2-1; 9 nucleotides align to TRBD2. This CDR3 is 15 amino acids long. The V gene end was trimmed by 8 bases and the J gene end by 5 bases; junction bases not matched to a gene: 10. CDR1 is MNHNY and CDR2 is SVGAGI in the germline V gene (reference sequence). The CDR3 nucleotides read TGTGCCAGCCGCGCCGGCGGGAGGGCCGACAATGAGCAGTTCTTC. As protein: CASRAGGRADNEQFF.

The sample holds a few counts of this clonotype. This chain connects TRBV2 to TRBJ1-2; 7 nucleotides align to TRBD1. The CDR3 has 14 residues. V shed 8 bases and J 1 base; nucleotides not matched to a gene: 7. The germline CDR1 and CDR2 sequences are SNHLY and FYNNEI. As DNA, the CDR3 is TGTGCCAGCTCCTGGGACAGTATTAACTATGGCTACACCTTC. Translating gives CASSWDSINYGYTF. The whole variable domain, filled in from reference TRBV2 and TRBJ1-2, reads EPEVTQTPSHQVTQMGQEVILRCVPISNHLYFYWYRQILGQKVEFLVSFYNNEISEKSEIFDDQFSVERPDGSNFTLKIRSTKLEDSAMYFCASSWDSINYGYTFGSGTRLTVV.

J is TRBJ1-2 and V is TRBV6-5, with D perhaps TRBD1 (5 bases). The ends were cut back, 2 bases at V and 8 bases at J, with 12 bases in the middle. The germline gives CDR1 MNHEY, CDR2 SVGAGI. There are 13 residues in the CDR3. The CDR3 spells CASSYRQGGGYTF. CDR3 nucleotides: TGTGCCAGCAGTTACAGGCAGGGTGGCGGCTACACCTTC.

The V and J genes are TRBV20-1 and TRBJ1-1; 8 bases are shared with TRBD1. The CDR3 spans 11 residues. The germline gives CDR1 DFQATT, CDR2 SNEGSKA (reference sequence). DNA for the CDR3: TGCAGATCACAGGGGGACACTGAAGCTTTCTTT. Translation gives CRSQGDTEAFF.

The rearrangement joins TRBV3-1 to TRBJ1-4; possible D gene TRBD1, 6 bases. Trimming took off 6 bases at V and 10 bases at J, with 12 bases between the two ends. Germline assignment: CDR1 LGHDT and CDR2 YNNKEL (reference sequence). There are 12 residues in the CDR3. The CDR3 here is CASRPGAGKLFF. The CDR3, as DNA: TGTGCCAGCAGACCAGGGGCTGGAAAACTGTTTTTT.

This clonotype has just a few counts. V usage is TRBV29-1 and J usage is TRBJ2-7; D is possibly TRBD1 (6 bases). Trimming left V 4 bases short and J 1 base short, with 11 bases between. The CDR3 covers 13 residues. Germline V lookup: CDR1 SQVTM, CDR2 ANQGSEA. CDR3 sequence reads: CSVGPGESYEQYF. For the CDR3, the DNA is TGCAGCGTTGGACCAGGGGAATCCTACGAGCAGTACTTC.

The chain uses TRBV29-1 and TRBJ1-2, with D perhaps TRBD1 (5 bases). This CDR3 has 12 amino acids. CDR1 and CDR2 (germline): SQVTM, ANQGSEA. V was clipped by 4 bases and J by 7 bases, with 13 bases between them. The CDR3 DNA reads as TGCAGCGTTGTACGGGGCAGCGGTGGCTACACCTTC. Its translation: CSVVRGSGGYTF.

The chain links TRBV6-2 or TRBV6-3 to TRBJ2-1; D unclear. Per germline, CDR1 MNHEY and CDR2 SVGEGT. This CDR3 has 15 residues. V was shortened by 4 bases and J by 5 bases, with 15 bases between the two germline ends. CDR3 in DNA: TGTGCCAGCAGTTTACTCGCTACTAAAAACAATGAGCAGTTCTTC. Translating gives CASSLLATKNNEQFF.

This clonotype was found a few times. The CDR3 DNA reads as TGTGCCAGCAGCAGCGGACAGGGCCAATCCTACTACGAGCAGTACTTC. This encodes CASSSGQGQSYYEQYF. This rearrangement joins TRBV7-9 to TRBJ2-7; 8 bases agree with TRBD1. CDR3 length: 16 residues. Germline CDR1 reads SEHNR; CDR2 reads FQNEAQ (reference sequence). The V and J ends lost 5 bases and 3 bases, in that order; junction bases with no gene match: 12.